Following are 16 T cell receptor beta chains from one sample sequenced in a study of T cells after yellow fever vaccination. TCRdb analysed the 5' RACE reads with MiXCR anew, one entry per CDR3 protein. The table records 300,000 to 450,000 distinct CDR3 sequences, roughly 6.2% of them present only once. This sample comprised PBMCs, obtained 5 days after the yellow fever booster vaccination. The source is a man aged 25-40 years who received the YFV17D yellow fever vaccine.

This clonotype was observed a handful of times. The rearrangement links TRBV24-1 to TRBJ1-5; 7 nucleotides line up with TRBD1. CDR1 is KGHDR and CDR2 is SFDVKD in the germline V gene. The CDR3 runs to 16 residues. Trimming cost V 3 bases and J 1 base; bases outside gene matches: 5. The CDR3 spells CATSDKGASSNQPQHF. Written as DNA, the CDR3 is TGTGCCACCAGTGATAAGGGGGCATCAAGCAATCAGCCCCAGCATTTT.

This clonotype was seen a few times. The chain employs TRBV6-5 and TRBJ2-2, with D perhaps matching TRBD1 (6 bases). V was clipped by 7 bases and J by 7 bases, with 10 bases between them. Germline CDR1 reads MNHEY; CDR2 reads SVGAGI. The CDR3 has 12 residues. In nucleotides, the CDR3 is TGTGCCAGCAACAGAGGGGGCGGGGAGCTGTTTTTT. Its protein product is CASNRGGGELFF.

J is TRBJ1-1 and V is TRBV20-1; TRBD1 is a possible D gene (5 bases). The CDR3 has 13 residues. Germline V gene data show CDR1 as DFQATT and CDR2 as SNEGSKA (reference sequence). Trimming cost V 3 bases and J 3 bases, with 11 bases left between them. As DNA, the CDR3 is TGCAGTGCTAGTCGGGGGGTTGACACTGAAGCTTTCTTT. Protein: CSASRGVDTEAFF.

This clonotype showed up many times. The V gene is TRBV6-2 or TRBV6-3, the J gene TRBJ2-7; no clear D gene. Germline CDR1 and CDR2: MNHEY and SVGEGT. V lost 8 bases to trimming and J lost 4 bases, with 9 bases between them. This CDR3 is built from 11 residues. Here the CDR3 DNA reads TGTGCCAGCGCCGACTTTTACGAGCAGTACTTC. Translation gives CASADFYEQYF.

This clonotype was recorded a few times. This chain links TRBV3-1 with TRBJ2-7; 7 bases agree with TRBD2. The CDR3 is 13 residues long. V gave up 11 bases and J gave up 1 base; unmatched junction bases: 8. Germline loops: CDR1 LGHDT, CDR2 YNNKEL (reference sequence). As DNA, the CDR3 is TGTGCCGCTAGCCTAGCGGCTTCCTACGAGCAGTACTTC. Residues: CAASLAASYEQYF.

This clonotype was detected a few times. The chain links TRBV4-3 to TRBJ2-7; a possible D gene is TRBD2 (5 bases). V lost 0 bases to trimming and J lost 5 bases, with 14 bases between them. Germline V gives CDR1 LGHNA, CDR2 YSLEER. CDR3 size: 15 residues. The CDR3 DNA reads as TGCGCCAGCAGCCAAGATCGGCTAGTCGGGAACGAGCAGTACTTC. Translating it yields CASSQDRLVGNEQYF.

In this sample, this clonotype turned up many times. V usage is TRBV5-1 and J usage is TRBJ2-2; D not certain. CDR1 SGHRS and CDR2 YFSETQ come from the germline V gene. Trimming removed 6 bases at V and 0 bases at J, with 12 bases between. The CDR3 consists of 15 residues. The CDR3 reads CASKTDTSNTGELFF. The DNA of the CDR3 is TGCGCCAGCAAAACCGACACCTCGAACACCGGGGAGCTGTTTTTT.

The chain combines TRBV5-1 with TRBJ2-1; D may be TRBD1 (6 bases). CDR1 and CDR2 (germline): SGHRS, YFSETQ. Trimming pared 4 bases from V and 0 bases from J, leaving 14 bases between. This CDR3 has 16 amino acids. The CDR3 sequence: CASSPRNRDSYNEQFF. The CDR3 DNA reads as TGCGCCAGCAGCCCGCGGAACAGGGACTCCTACAATGAGCAGTTCTTC. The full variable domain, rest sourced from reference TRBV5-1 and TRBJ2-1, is KAGVTQTPRYLIKTRGQQVTLSCSPISGHRSVSWYQQTPGQGLQFLFEYFSETQRNKGNFPGRFSGRQFSNSRSEMNVSTLELGDSALYLCASSPRNRDSYNEQFFGPGTRLTVL.

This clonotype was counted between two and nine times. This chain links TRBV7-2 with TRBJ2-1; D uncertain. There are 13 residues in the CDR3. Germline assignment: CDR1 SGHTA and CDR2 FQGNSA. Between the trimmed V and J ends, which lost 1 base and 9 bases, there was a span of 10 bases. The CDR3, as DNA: TGTGCCAGCAGCTTAGAGGGAACCGCTGAGCAGTTCTTC. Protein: CASSLEGTAEQFF.

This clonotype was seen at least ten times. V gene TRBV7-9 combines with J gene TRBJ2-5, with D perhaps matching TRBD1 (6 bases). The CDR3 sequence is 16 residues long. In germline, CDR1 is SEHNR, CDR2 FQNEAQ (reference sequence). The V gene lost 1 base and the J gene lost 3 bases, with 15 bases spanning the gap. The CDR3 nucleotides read TGTGCCAGCAGCTTAGTCATGGTGGGGGCTAAAGAGACCCAGTACTTC. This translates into CASSLVMVGAKETQYF. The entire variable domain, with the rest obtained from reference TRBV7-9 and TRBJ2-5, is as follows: DTGVSQNPRHKITKRGQNVTFRCDPISEHNRLYWYRQTLGQGPEFLTYFQNEAQLEKSRLLSDRFSAERPKGSFSTLEIQRTEQGDSAMYLCASSLVMVGAKETQYFGPGTRLLVL.

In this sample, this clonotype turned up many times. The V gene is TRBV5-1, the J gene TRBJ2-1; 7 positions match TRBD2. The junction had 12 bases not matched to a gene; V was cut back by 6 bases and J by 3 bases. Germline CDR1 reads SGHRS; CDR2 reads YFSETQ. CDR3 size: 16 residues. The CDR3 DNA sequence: TGCGCCAGCAACTTCTGGGGGGGAAAAGGCTACAATGAGCAGTTCTTC. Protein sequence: CASNFWGGKGYNEQFF.

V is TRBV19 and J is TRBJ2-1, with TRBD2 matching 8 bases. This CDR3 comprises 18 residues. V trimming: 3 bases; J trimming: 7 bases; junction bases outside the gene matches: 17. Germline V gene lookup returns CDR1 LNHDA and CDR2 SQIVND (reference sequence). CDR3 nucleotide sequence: TGTGCCAGTAGTATGCCTCCCCTGTTGGCGGGAGGTTTGAATGAGCAGTTCTTC. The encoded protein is CASSMPPLLAGGLNEQFF.

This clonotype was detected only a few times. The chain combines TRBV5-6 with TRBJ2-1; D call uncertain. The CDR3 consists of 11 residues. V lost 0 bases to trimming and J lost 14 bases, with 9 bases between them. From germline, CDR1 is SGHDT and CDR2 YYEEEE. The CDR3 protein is CASSLVGPEFF. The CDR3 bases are TGTGCCAGCAGCTTGGTTGGGCCGGAGTTCTTC.

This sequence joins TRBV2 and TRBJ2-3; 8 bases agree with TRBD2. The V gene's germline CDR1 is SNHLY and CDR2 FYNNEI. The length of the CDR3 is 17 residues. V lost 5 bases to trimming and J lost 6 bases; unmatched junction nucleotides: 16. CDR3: CASSIRSRAGGGDTQYF. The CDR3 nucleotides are TGTGCCAGCAGTATACGATCCCGTGCGGGAGGAGGGGATACGCAGTATTTT.

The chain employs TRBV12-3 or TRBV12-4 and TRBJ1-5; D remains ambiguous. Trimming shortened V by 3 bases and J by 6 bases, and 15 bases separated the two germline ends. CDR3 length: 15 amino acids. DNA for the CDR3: TGTGCCAGCAGTTTTGTGGCTGGGTATGGTCAGCCCCAGCATTTT. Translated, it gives CASSFVAGYGQPQHF.

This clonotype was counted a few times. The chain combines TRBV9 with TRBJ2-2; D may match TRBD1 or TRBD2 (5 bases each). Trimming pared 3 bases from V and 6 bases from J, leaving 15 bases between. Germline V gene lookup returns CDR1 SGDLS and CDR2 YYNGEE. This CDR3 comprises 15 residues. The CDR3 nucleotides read TGTGCCAGCAGCGGCGGGCAGGGTGTGGCCGGGGAGCTGTTTTTT. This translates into CASSGGQGVAGELFF.